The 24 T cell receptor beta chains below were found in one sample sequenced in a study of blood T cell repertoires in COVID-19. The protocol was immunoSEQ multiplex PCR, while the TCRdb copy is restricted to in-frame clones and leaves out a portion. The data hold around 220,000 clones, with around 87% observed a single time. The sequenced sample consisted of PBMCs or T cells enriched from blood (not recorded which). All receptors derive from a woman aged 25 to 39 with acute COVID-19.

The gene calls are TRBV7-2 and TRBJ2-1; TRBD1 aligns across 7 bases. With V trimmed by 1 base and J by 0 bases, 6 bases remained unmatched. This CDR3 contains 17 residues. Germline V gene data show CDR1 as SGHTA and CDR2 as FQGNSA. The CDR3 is CASSLVGQASSYNEQFF. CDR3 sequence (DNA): TGTGCCAGCAGCTTAGTAGGACAGGCGAGCTCCTACAATGAGCAGTTCTTC.

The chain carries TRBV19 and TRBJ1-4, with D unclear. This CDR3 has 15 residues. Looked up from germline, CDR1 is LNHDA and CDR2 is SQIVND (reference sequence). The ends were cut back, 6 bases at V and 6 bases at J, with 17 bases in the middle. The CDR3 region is CASSARKVRDEKLFF. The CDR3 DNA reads TGTGCCAGTAGCGCCAGAAAGGTCCGGGATGAAAAACTGTTTTTT.

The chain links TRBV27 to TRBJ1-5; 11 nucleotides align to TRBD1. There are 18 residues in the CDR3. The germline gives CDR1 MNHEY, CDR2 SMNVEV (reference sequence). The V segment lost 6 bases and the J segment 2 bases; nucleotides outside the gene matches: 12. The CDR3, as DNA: TGTGCCAGCAGCAGAGGACAGGGGGCCACCTTGGGCAATCAGCCCCAGCATTTT. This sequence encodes CASSRGQGATLGNQPQHF.

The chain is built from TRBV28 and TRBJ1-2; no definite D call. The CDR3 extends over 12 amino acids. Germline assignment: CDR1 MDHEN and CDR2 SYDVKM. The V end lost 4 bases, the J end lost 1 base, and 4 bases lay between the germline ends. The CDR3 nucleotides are TGTGCCAGCAGTTACTATAACTATGGCTACACCTTC. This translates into CASSYYNYGYTF.

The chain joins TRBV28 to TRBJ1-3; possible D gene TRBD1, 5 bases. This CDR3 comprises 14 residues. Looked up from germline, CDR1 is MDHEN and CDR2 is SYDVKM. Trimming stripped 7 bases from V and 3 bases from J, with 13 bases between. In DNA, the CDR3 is TGTGCCAGCACCCCGGGGGGGTATGGAAACACCATATATTTT. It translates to CASTPGGYGNTIYF.

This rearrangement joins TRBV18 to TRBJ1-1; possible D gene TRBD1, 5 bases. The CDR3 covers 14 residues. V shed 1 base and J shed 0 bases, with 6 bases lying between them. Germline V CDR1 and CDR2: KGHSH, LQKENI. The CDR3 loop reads CASSPRGLNTEAFF. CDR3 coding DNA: TGTGCCAGCTCACCACGGGGCCTGAACACTGAAGCTTTCTTT.

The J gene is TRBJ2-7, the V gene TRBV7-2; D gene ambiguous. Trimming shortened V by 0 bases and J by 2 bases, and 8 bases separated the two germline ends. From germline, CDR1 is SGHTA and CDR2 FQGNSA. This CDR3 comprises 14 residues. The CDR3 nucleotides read TGTGCCAGCAGCTTAGCTAGCCTAACCTACGAGCAGTACTTC. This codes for CASSLASLTYEQYF. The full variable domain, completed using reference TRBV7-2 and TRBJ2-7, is GAGVSQSPSNKVTEKGKDVELRCDPISGHTALYWYRQSLGQGLEFLIYFQGNSAPDKSGLPSDRFSAERTGGSVSTLTIQRTQQEDSAVYLCASSLASLTYEQYFGPGTRLTVT.

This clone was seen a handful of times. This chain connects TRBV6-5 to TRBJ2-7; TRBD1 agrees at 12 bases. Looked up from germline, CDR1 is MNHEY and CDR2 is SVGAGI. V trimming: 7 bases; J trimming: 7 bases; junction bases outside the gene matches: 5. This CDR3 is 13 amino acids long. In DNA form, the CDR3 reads TGTGCCAGCACAAGGGACAGGGGGCATGAGCAGTACTTC. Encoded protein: CASTRDRGHEQYF.

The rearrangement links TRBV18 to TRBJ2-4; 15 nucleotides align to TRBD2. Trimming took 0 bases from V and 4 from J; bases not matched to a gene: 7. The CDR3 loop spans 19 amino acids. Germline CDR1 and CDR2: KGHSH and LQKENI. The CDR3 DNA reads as TGTGCCAGCTCACCACCGCGGACTAGCGGGAGGGCGGCTAAAAACATTCAGTACTTC. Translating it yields CASSPPRTSGRAAKNIQYF.

This CDR3 reads CASSQSSGNTIYF. DNA for the CDR3: TGTGCCAGCAGTCAGTCCTCTGGAAACACCATATATTTT. The chain couples TRBV12-3 or TRBV12-4 to TRBJ1-3; D unresolved. Trimming stripped 5 bases from V and 0 bases from J, with 5 bases between. The CDR3 totals 13 residues.

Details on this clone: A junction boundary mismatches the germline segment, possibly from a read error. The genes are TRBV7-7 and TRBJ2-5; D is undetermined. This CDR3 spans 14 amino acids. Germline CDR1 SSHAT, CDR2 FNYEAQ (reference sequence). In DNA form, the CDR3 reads TGTGCTAGCAGCCCACGCGGTGTGTCGGAGACCCAGTACTTC. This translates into CASSPRGVSETQYF. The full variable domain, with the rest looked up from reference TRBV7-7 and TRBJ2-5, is GAGVSQSPRYKVTKRGQDVTLRCDPISSHATLYWYQQALGQGPEFLTYFNYEAQPDKSGLPSDRFSAERPEGSISTLTIQRTEQRDSAMYRCASSPRGVSETQYFGPGTRLLVL.

CDR3 DNA: TGTGCCAGCAGCTTACTGACAGGGTTCCCCCCCGGGGAGCTGTTTTTT. Amino acid sequence: CASSLLTGFPPGELFF. The chain recombines TRBV7-8 with TRBJ2-2; TRBD1 matches at 7 bases. The germline V gene encodes CDR1 SGHVS and CDR2 FQNEAQ. J gave up 6 bases and V 2 bases, and 9 bases lay outside the gene matches. This CDR3 is built from 16 residues.

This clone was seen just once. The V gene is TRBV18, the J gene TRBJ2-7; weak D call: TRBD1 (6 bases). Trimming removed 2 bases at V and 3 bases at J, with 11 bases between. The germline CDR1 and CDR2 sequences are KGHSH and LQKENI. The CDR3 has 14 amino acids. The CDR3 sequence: CASSPAQGYYEQYF. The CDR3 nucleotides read TGTGCCAGCTCACCAGCACAGGGTTACTACGAGCAGTACTTC. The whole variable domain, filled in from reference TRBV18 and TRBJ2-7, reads NAGVMQNPRHLVRRRGQEARLRCSPMKGHSHVYWYRQLPEEGLKFMVYLQKENIIDESGMPKERFSAEFPKEGPSILRIQQVVRGDSAAYFCASSPAQGYYEQYFGPGTRLTVT.

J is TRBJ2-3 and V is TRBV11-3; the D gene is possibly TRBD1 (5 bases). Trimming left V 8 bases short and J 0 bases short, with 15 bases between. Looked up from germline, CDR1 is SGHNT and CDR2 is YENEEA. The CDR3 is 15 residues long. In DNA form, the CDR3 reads TGTGCCAGCTCATTTGGACATACTAGCACAGATACGCAGTATTTT. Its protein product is CASSFGHTSTDTQYF.

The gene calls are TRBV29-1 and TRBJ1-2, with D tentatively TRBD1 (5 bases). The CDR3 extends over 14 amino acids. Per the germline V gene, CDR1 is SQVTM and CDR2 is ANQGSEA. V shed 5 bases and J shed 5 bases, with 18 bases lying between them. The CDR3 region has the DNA TGCAGCGTTATTCCGGACATCAGCAGTTATGGCTACACCTTC. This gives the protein CSVIPDISSYGYTF. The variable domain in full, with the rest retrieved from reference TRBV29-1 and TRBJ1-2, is SAVISQKPSRDICQRGTSLTIQCQVDSQVTMMFWYRQQPGQSLTLIATANQGSEATYESGFVIDKFPISRPNLTFSTLTVSNMSPEDSSIYLCSVIPDISSYGYTFGSGTRLTVV.

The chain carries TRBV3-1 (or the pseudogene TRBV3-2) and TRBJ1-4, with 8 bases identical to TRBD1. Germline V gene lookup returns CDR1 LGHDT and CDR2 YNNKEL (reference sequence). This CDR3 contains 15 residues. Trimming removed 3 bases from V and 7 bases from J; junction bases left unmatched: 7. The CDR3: CASSHRTGYSEKLFF. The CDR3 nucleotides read TGTGCCAGCAGCCACAGGACAGGGTATAGTGAAAAACTGTTTTTT.

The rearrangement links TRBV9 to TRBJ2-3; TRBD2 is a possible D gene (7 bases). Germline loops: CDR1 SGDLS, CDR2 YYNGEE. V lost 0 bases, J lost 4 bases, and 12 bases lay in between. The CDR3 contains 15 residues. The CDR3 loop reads CASSVGSGGPDTQYF. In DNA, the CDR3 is TGTGCCAGCAGCGTAGGATCGGGGGGCCCAGATACGCAGTATTTT.

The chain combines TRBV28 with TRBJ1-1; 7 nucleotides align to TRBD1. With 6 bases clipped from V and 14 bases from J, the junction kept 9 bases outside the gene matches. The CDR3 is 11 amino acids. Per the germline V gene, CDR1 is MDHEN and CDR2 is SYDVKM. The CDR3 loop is CASRTMDRSFF. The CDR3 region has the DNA TGTGCCAGCAGAACCATGGACAGGTCCTTCTTT.

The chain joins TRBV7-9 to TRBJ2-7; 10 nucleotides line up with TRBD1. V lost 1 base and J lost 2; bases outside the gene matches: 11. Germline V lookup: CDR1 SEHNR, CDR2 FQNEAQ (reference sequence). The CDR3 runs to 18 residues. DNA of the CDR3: TGTGCCAGCAGCTTAGGGGACAGGGGAGGCCTTTTTACCTACGAGCAGTACTTC. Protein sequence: CASSLGDRGGLFTYEQYF.

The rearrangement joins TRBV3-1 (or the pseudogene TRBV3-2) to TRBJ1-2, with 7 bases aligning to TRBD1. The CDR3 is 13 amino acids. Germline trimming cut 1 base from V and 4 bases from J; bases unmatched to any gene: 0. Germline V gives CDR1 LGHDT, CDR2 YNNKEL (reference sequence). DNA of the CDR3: TGTGCCAGCAGCCAAGCAGGGGGCTATGGCTACACCTTC. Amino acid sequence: CASSQAGGYGYTF.

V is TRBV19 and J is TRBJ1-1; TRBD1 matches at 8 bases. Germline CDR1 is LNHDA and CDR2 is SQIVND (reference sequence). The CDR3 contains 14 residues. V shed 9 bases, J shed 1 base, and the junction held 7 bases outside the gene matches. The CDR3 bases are TGTGCCAGCCTAAACAGGGGGTGGAACACTGAAGCTTTCTTT. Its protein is CASLNRGWNTEAFF.

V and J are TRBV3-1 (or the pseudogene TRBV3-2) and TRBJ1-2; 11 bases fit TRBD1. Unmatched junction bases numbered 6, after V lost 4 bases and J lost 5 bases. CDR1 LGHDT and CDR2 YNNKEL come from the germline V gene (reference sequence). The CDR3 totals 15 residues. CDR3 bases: TGTGCCAGCAGCCCCGGGACAGGGGGGGGGTATGGCTACACCTTC. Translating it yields CASSPGTGGGYGYTF.

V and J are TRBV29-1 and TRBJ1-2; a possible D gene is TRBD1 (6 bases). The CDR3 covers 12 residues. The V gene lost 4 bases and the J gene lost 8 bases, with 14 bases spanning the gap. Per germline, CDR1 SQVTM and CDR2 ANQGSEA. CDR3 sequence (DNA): TGCAGCGTTGGGACAGCGCCAGGGGGCTACACCTTC. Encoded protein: CSVGTAPGGYTF.

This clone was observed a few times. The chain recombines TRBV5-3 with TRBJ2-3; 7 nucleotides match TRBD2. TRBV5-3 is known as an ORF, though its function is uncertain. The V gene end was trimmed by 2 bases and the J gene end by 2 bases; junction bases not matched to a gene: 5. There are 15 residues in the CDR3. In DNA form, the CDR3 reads TGTGCCAGAAGCTTTCGGGACTACCTCACAGATACGCAGTATTTT. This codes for CARSFRDYLTDTQYF.